The clone carrying this T cell receptor (beta chain) was counted a single time. Its specificity is unknown. At one end the junction does not follow the germline gene, possibly because of a read error. This record belongs to a study of shared clonotypes between healthy human individuals. Study background: CD4 naive and memory got three plates each, CD8 naive two, CD8 memory one. Study-wide results and limits: The expectation was that sequencing depth would affect clonotype sharing among donors.

As defined, naive CD8 cells were CD45RO-negative and positively selected for CCR7, with terminally differentiated effector memory CD45RA+ cells excluded. TCRdb's copy holds only in-frame clones and misses some; the assay was immunoSEQ multiplex PCR. The profile shows about 2 million clones, about 95% of them singletons. The CDR3 has 12 residues. The germline CDR1 and CDR2 sequences are SGHDT and YYEEEE. The rearrangement links TRBV5-6 to TRBJ2-7, with a possible D match to TRBD1 (5 bases). The sample comprised naive CD8+ T cells sorted from blood. This clonotype was obtained from a young man in good health. CDR3 loop: CASSSDRVPFLF. For the CDR3, the DNA is TGTGCCAGCAGCTCCGACAGAGTGCCCTTCCTCTTC. Supplemented by reference TRBV5-6 and TRBJ2-7, the full variable domain reads DAGVTQSPTHLIKTRGQQVTLRCSPKSGHDTVSWYQQALGQGPQFIFQYYEEEERQRGNFPDRFSGHQFPNYSSELNVNALLLGDSALYLCASSSDRVPFLFGPGTRLTVT.